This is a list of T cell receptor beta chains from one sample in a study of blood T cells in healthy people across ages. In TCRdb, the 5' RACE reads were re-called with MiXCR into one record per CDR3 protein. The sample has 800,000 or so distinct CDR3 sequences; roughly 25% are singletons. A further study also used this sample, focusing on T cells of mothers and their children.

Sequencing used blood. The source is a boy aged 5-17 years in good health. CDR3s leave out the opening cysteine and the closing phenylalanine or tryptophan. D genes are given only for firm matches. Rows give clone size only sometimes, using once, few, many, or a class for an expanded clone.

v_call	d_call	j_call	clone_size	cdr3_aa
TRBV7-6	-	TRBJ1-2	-	ASSPLGLNGST
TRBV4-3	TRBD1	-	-	ASSQMGQKETQY
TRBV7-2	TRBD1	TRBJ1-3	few	ASSTGTVSGNTIY
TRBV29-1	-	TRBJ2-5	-	SVEVSLGTQY
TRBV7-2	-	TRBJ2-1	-	ASSLDAVYNEQF
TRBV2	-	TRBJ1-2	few	ASSGVTGNYGYT
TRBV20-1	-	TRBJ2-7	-	SARALGSYYEQY
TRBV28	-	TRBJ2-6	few	ASSSGISGANVLT
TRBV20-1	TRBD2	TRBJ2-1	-	SAPPGTSGSETYNEQF
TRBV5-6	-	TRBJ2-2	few	ASSTTGTAGELF
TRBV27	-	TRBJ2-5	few	ASSPVGVETQY
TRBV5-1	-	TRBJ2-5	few	ASSLSGTSQETQY